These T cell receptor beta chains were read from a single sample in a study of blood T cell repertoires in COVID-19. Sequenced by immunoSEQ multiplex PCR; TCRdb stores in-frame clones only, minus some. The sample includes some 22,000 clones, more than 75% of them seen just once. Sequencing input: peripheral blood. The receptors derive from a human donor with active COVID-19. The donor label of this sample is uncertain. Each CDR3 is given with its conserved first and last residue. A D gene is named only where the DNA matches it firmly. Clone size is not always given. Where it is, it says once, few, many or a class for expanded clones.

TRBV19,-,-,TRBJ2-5,TGTGCCAGTAGTCGGGGAGAGACCCAGTACTTC,CASSRGETQYF
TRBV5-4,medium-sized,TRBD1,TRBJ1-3,TGTGCCAGCAGCTTGGTGGGACAGCTGAGCTCTGGAAACACCATATATTTT,CASSLVGQLSSGNTIYF
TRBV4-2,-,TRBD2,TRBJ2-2,TGTGCCAGCAGCCAAGAGACTAGCGGGTGGCTTGACGGGGAGCTGTTTTTT,CASSQETSGWLDGELFF
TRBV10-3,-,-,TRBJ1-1,TGTGCCATCAGTGAGAATCTTGAAGGCGGTCGGGCTTTCTTT,CAISENLEGGRAFF
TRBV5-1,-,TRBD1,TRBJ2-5,TGCGCCAGCAGCTCCCGGGACAGGGGTCAAGAGACCCAGTACTTC,CASSSRDRGQETQYF
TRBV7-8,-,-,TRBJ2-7,TGTGCCAGCAGCGCCGCAGAGGGTTTCTCCTCCTACGAGCAGTACTTC,CASSAAEGFSSYEQYF
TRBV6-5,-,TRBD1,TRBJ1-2,TGTGCCAGCAGCCACGACAGGGGGCGCGGCTACACCTTC,CASSHDRGRGYTF
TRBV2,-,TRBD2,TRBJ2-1,TGTGCCAGCAGCACTAGCGGGGGGTACAATGAGCAGTTCTTC,CASSTSGGYNEQFF
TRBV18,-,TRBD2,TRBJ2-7,TGTGCCAGCTCAACTTCCGGGGGACTATCCTACGAGCAGTACTTC,CASSTSGGLSYEQYF
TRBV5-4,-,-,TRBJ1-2,TGTGCCAGCAGCTTGGACAGGGCGGGCTATGGCTACACCTTC,CASSLDRAGYGYTF
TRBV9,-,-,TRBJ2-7,TGTGCCAGCAGTGGGGACACAGCCTACGAGCAGTACTTC,CASSGDTAYEQYF
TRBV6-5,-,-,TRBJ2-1,TGTGCCAGCAGTTGGGGGTCTAGCGAGAATGAGCAGTTCTTC,CASSWGSSENEQFF
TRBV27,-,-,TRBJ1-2,TGTGCCAGCAGTCGTGGGGAGGATCCTCACTTCACCTTC,CASSRGEDPHFTF
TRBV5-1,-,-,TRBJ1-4,TGCGCCAGCAGCTTCACTGAAAGAAATGAAAAACTGTTTTTT,CASSFTERNEKLFF
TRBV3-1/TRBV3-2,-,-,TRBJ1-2,TGTGCCAGCAGAGCCTCCATCGGGATCGGTGGCTACACCTTC,CASRASIGIGGYTF
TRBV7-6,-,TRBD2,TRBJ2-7,TGTGCCAGCAGCTCCGGACTAGCGGGAGTTTCGCAGTACTTC,CASSSGLAGVSQYF
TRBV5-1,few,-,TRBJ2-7,TGCGCCAGCAGCCGGGACTCAGCCTACGAGCAGTACTTC,CASSRDSAYEQYF
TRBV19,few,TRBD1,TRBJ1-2,TGTGCCAGTAGCGGGACAGGGAGAAACTATGGCTACACCTTC,CASSGTGRNYGYTF
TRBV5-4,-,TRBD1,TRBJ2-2,TGTGCCAGCAGTCCGACAGGGGGTGGTACCGGGGAGCTGTTTTTT,CASSPTGGGTGELFF
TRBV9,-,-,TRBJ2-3,TGTGCCAGCAGCGTAGGAGGGTCGTTCACAGATACGCAGTATTTT,CASSVGGSFTDTQYF
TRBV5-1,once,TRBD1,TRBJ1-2,TGCGCCAGCAGCTTCTCCTTGACAGGGGAAGGCGGCTACACCTTC,CASSFSLTGEGGYTF
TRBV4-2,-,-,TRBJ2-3,TGTGCCAGCAGCCAACAGGGCACAGATACGCAGTATTTT,CASSQQGTDTQYF
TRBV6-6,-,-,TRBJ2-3,TGTGCCAGCAGTTACTCGCAGGATACGCAGTATTTT,CASSYSQDTQYF
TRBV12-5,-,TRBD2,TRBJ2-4,TGTGCTAGTGGAACCACAGCGGGGGCAAAAAACATTCAGTACTTC,CASGTTAGAKNIQYF
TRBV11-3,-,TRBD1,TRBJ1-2,TGTGCCAGCAGCTGGGACAGGGATGGCTACACCTTC,CASSWDRDGYTF
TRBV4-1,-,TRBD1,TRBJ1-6,TGCGCCAGCAGCCACATCCGGGACAGGGCCAAAAATTCACCCCTCCACTTT,CASSHIRDRAKNSPLHF
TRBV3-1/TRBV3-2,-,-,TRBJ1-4,TGTGCCAGCAGCAACTCTTACAGCCCTAATGAAAAACTGTTTTTT,CASSNSYSPNEKLFF
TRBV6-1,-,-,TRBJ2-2,TGTGCCAGCAGTGCCCCCTTGGCAGGATTAGCGGGGGAGCTGTTTTTT,CASSAPLAGLAGELFF
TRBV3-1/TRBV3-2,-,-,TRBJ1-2,TGTGCCAGCAGCCAAGGAGTTCGGTATGGCTACACCTTC,CASSQGVRYGYTF
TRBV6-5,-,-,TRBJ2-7,TGTGCCAGCAGTTACTCAGGGGGCGAGCAGTACTTC,CASSYSGGEQYF
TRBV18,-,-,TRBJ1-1,TGTGCCAGCTCACCTCAGGTCCCTACGGTGGAAGCTTTCTTT,CASSPQVPTVEAFF
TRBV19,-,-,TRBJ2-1,TGTGCCAGTAGTATTTTGGGCGGGGTGCAGTTCTTC,CASSILGGVQFF
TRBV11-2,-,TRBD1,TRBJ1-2,TGTGCCAGCAGCTTAGATCAGGCAACAGGGGATGGCTACACCTTC,CASSLDQATGDGYTF
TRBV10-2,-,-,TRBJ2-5,TGCGCCAGCAGGAGGGAGAGTAGTAGTAGCGGCGAGACCCAGTACTTC,CASRRESSSSGETQYF
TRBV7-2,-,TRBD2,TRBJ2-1,TGTGCCAGCAGTTTGGACAGTTCACTAGCGGGAGAGCAGTTCTTC,CASSLDSSLAGEQFF
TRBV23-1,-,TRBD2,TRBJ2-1,TGCGCCAGCAGTCAACCCCCGGATAGCGGGAGTATCAATGAGCAGTTCTTC,CASSQPPDSGSINEQFF
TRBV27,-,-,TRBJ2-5,TGTGCCAGCAGTTCCCCGGGTAGGACCCAGTACTTC,CASSSPGRTQYF
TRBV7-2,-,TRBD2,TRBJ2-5,TGTGCCAGCAGCTTAGCCCTAGCGGGAGAGACCCAGTACTTC,CASSLALAGETQYF
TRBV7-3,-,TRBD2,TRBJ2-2,TGTGCCAGCAGCTTACGGGACTACTTTGGGGAGCTGTTTTTT,CASSLRDYFGELFF
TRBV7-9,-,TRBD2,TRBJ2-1,TGTGCCAGCAGCCCCCCGGGGGGGCTAGCGGGAGGGACTGAGCAGTTCTTC,CASSPPGGLAGGTEQFF
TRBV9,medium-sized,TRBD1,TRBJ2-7,TGTGCCAGCAGCCTGGGACAGGGCGGGTCCTACGAGCAGTACTTC,CASSLGQGGSYEQYF
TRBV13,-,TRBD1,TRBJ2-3,TGTGCCAGCAGCTTACAGGGGGGCACAGATACGCAGTATTTT,CASSLQGGTDTQYF
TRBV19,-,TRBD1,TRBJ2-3,TGTGCCAGTAGTATAGAGGAGGCAGGGGGAGTTGTCACAGATACGCAGTATTTT,CASSIEEAGGVVTDTQYF
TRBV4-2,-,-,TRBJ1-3,TGTGCCAGCAGCGCCACAGGGACTGGAAACACCATATATTTT,CASSATGTGNTIYF
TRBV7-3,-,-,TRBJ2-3,TGTGCCAGCAGCTCCTCCGTCCCCACAGATACGCAGTATTTT,CASSSSVPTDTQYF
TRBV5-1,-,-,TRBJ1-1,TGCGCCAGCAGCTTGGACACCCAGAACACTGAAGCTTTCTTT,CASSLDTQNTEAFF
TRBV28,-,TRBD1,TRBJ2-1,TGTGCCAGCAGTTTGGGACAGGTTAACTACAATGAGCAGTTCTTC,CASSLGQVNYNEQFF